The rows below give T cell receptor beta chains drawn from one sample of a study of blood T cell repertoires in COVID-19. Data came from immunoSEQ multiplex PCR; TCRdb stores just in-frame clones and leaves some out. The table records 140,000 or so clones, around 91% of them present only once. Specimen: peripheral blood. These receptors all stem from a woman aged 60 to 75 with active COVID-19. Both conserved end residues are part of each CDR3. The D gene is left open where the match is weak. Clone size, where shown, is once, few, many, or a class for clones that have expanded.

v_call	d_call	cdr3_length	j_call	clone_size	cdr3_nt	cdr3_aa
TRBV5-1	.	14	TRBJ1-2	.	TGCGCCAGCAGCCGGGAAGATACTATCTATGGCTACACCTTC	CASSREDTIYGYTF
TRBV5-4	TRBD2	15	TRBJ2-5	.	TGTGCCAGCAGCTTGGGTGGGGGAGGGAAAGAGACCCAGTACTTC	CASSLGGGGKETQYF
TRBV2	TRBD2	15	TRBJ2-1	medium-sized	TGTGCCAGCAGTGTACAGAGCGGGAGAGAGAATGAGCAGTTCTTC	CASSVQSGRENEQFF
TRBV6-5	TRBD1	15	TRBJ1-5	.	TGTGCCAGCTCTGTGGGGACAGGACCCAATCAGCCCCAGCATTTT	CASSVGTGPNQPQHF
TRBV7-8	TRBD2	18	TRBJ2-1	.	TGTGCCAGCAGCTTAGTGCTAGCGGGAAGAGGGTTCTACAATGAGCAGTTCTTC	CASSLVLAGRGFYNEQFF
TRBV6-1	.	12	TRBJ1-5	.	TGTGCCAGCAGTTATGAGAATCAGCCCCAGCATTTT	CASSYENQPQHF
TRBV7-8	.	14	TRBJ2-5	.	TGTGCCAGCAGCTTGACAGGTAGACAAGAGACCCAGTACTTC	CASSLTGRQETQYF
TRBV4-1	TRBD1	16	TRBJ2-2	.	TGCGCCAGCAGCCAAGGGACAGGGTGGGGCACCGGGGAGCTGTTTTTT	CASSQGTGWGTGELFF
TRBV4-1	TRBD2	15	TRBJ2-7	.	TGCGCCAGCAGCCAAGATTGGACTAGCGGGAGAATGCAGTACTTC	CASSQDWTSGRMQYF
TRBV6-2/TRBV6-3	TRBD2	21	TRBJ2-1	.	TGTGCCAGCAGTCCCACTACCCCGGGACTAGCGGGAGGATCCCCGTCCAATGAGCAGTTCTTC	CASSPTTPGLAGGSPSNEQFF
TRBV7-9	.	15	TRBJ2-1	few	TGTGCCAGCAGCTTAGACAGGGCCCTGGGAAATGAGCAGTTCTTC	CASSLDRALGNEQFF
TRBV6-2/TRBV6-3	TRBD1	21	TRBJ2-6	once	TGTGCCAGCAGTTACCGAAGCCGCCCGGGACAGGGAGTCGCTGGGGCCAACGTCCTGACTTTC	CASSYRSRPGQGVAGANVLTF
TRBV5-6	.	13	TRBJ2-7	.	TGTGCCAGCAGCTTGACTGACTCCTACGAGCAGTACTTC	CASSLTDSYEQYF
TRBV18	TRBD1	14	TRBJ1-1	once	TGTGCCAGCTCACCAGCGCAGGGGGGTACTGAAGCTTTCTTT	CASSPAQGGTEAFF
TRBV5-1	.	15	TRBJ1-4	.	TGCGCCAGCAGCTTGTCGGCGCCGGGTAATGAAAAACTGTTTTTT	CASSLSAPGNEKLFF
TRBV27	.	15	TRBJ2-5	.	TGTGCCAGCAGTGTCGACGCCAACAGAAGGGAGACCCAGTACTTC	CASSVDANRRETQYF
TRBV6-5	TRBD2	15	TRBJ2-3	.	TGTGCCAGCAGAACTACGAGGGAGGGGCCGGATACGCAGTATTTT	CASRTTREGPDTQYF
TRBV14	TRBD2	16	TRBJ2-7	.	TGTGCCAGCAGCCAAGTTACCGGGAGGGCCGGGTACGAGCAGTACTTC	CASSQVTGRAGYEQYF
TRBV28	TRBD2	14	TRBJ2-2	.	TGTGCCAGCAGTCCAGGACTAGTGTCCGGGGAGCTGTTTTTT	CASSPGLVSGELFF
TRBV6-5	TRBD2	15	TRBJ2-1	.	TGTGCCAGCAGTTACGGGAGGGCCTCGATCAATGAGCAGTTCTTC	CASSYGRASINEQFF
TRBV5-1	.	13	TRBJ2-7	.	TGCGCCAGCAGCACACGGACATCAGTGGAGCAGTACTTC	CASSTRTSVEQYF
TRBV28	TRBD2	16	TRBJ2-6	.	TGTGCCAGCAGTACCCCCGGGAGGGCTGGGGCCAACGTCCTGACTTTC	CASSTPGRAGANVLTF
TRBV2	.	12	TRBJ2-7	.	TGTGCCAGCAGTTCGAGCTCCTACGAGCAGTACTTC	CASSSSSYEQYF
TRBV28	TRBD1	14	TRBJ1-6	.	TGTGCCAGCATCCCGGGACAGGGTCATTCACCCCTCCACTTT	CASIPGQGHSPLHF
TRBV6-5	TRBD1	15	TRBJ2-7	.	TGTGCCAGCAGTCCGGGACAGGGGCTGTCCTACGAGCAGTACTTC	CASSPGQGLSYEQYF
TRBV7-3	TRBD2	16	TRBJ2-3	.	TGTGCCAGCAGTCTCAACTATGGCGGGAGTACAGATACGCAGTATTTT	CASSLNYGGSTDTQYF
TRBV9	.	15	TRBJ1-2	.	TGTGCCAGCAGCACTAGCCCTATCCTCGACTATGGCTACACCTTC	CASSTSPILDYGYTF
TRBV19	TRBD2	16	TRBJ2-7	.	TGTGCCAGTAGTATAACTCCTAGCGGGGTCTCCTACGAGCAGTACTTC	CASSITPSGVSYEQYF
TRBV18	.	16	TRBJ1-1	.	TGTGCCAGCTCACCCCTCCCGAAGAGGGTGAACACTGAAGCTTTCTTT	CASSPLPKRVNTEAFF
TRBV4-2	TRBD2	16	TRBJ2-1	few	TGTGCCAGCAGTACACTATTAGCGGGAGGAAACAATGAGCAGTTCTTC	CASSTLLAGGNNEQFF
TRBV5-4	TRBD2	15	TRBJ2-5	.	TGTGCCAGCAGCTGGGGGGCGGGAGGGCCCGAGACCCAGTACTTC	CASSWGAGGPETQYF
TRBV4-1	TRBD2	18	TRBJ2-1	.	TGCGCCAGCAGCCAACGGGAGGGCCAGAAAACCCAACCGGGGGAGCAGTTCTTC	CASSQREGQKTQPGEQFF
TRBV19	.	14	TRBJ1-5	few	TGTGCCAGTAGTATTGGCGGGAGCAATCAGCCCCAGCATTTT	CASSIGGSNQPQHF
TRBV11-2	TRBD1	13	TRBJ1-4	.	TGTGCCAGCAGCTCTAGGGACAGTGAAAAACTGTTTTTT	CASSSRDSEKLFF
TRBV5-6	.	15	TRBJ2-7	.	TGTGCCAGCAGCCGATTAAGCGACCTAGAGTACGAGCAGTACTTC	CASSRLSDLEYEQYF
TRBV4-1	TRBD2	16	TRBJ2-3	.	TGCGCCAGCAGCCAGAGACTAGCGGCTAGCACAGATACGCAGTATTTT	CASSQRLAASTDTQYF
TRBV4-2	.	13	TRBJ2-7	.	TGTGCCAGCAGCCGGGCTCGGGGGTACGAGCAGTACTTC	CASSRARGYEQYF
TRBV19	TRBD2	15	TRBJ2-7	.	TGTGCCAGTAGTATAGAAGCGGGAGCGTCCTACGAGCAGTACTTC	CASSIEAGASYEQYF
TRBV12-5	TRBD2	18	TRBJ2-5	.	TGTGCTAGTGGTAACGGGACTAGCGGGATGTGGTACCAAGAGACCCAGTACTTC	CASGNGTSGMWYQETQYF